These T cell receptor beta chains were read from a single sample in a study of OX40 agonist ivuxolimab in advanced cancers. Some clones are missing from TCRdb's copy, which holds only in-frame ones; the method was immunoSEQ multiplex PCR. The sample has just under 65,000 clones, around four fifths seen once; the top ten hold approximately 9.4%. This sample comprised CD4+ or CD8+ T cells sorted from blood, obtained in a trial of the OX40 agonist ivuxolimab. The receptors originated from an adult with an advanced solid tumor such as melanoma, head and neck, liver or kidney cancer. CDR3s include the opening cysteine and the closing phenylalanine or tryptophan. A D gene is named only where the DNA matches it firmly.

d_gene | v_gene | CDR3aa
- | TRBV14 | CASSHAPYEQYF
TRBD2 | TRBV2 | CASSGRLAAQETQYF
TRBD2 | TRBV2 | CASSEGRAFTGELFF
TRBD1 | TRBV7-2 | CASSRGQVSGNTIYF
TRBD1 | TRBV13 | CASSRGGGGYDQPQHF
- | TRBV12-5 | CASVGPQGGRGSETQYF
- | TRBV19 | CASSIGAVNYGYTF
- | TRBV5-6 | CASSFGRNYEQYF
- | TRBV4-1 | CASSQDIGTNTEAFF
TRBD2 | TRBV2 | CASTALAGGQQYF
- | TRBV12-5 | CASGLVPGELFF
- | TRBV29-1 | CSVRRAYEQYF
TRBD2 | TRBV4-2 | CASSQDLLAGPEQFF
TRBD1 | TRBV11-2 | CASSLVSRNRGKLFF
- | TRBV6-5 | CASSYTQTLETQYF